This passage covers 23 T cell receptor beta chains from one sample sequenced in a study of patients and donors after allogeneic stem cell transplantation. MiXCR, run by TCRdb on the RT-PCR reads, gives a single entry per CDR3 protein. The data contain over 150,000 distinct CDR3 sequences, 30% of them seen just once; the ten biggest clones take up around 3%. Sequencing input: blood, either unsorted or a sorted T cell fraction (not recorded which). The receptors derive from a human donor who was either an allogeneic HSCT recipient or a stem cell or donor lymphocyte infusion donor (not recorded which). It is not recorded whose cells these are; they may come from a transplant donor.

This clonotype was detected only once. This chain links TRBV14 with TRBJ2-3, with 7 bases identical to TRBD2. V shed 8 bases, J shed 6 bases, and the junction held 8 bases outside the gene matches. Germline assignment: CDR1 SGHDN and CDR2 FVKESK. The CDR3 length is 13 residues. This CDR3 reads CASRDYEVDTQYF. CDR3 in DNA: TGTGCCAGCCGGGACTACGAAGTGGATACGCAGTATTTT.

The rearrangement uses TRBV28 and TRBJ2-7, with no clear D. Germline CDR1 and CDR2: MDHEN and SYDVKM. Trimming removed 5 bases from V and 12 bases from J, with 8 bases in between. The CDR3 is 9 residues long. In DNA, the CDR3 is TGTGCCAGCAGTCCCCCCCCGTACTTC. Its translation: CASSPPPYF.

As DNA, the CDR3 is TGTGCCAGCAGTTATGGACTAGCCCAAGAGACCCAGTACTTC. Translating gives CASSYGLAQETQYF. The rearrangement joins TRBV6-5 to TRBJ2-5; 8 bases line up with TRBD2. Trimming cost V 3 bases and J 1 base; bases outside gene matches: 1. Per the germline V gene, CDR1 is MNHEY and CDR2 is SVGAGI. The CDR3 is 14 residues long.

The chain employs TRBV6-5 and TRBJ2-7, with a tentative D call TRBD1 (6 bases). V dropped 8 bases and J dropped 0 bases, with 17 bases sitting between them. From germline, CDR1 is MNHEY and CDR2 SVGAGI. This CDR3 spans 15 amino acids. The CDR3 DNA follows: TGTGCCAGCCGCCCCCAGGGGCGAGCCTCCTACGAGCAGTACTTC. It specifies CASRPQGRASYEQYF.

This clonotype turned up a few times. The CDR3 protein is CASSPRGDTQYF. The CDR3 DNA sequence: TGTGCCAGCAGTCCCCGCGGAGATACGCAGTATTTT. This chain uses TRBV12-3 or TRBV12-4 with TRBJ2-3; D gene uncertain. The V and J ends lost 5 bases and 5 bases respectively, with 8 bases between them. There are 12 residues in the CDR3.

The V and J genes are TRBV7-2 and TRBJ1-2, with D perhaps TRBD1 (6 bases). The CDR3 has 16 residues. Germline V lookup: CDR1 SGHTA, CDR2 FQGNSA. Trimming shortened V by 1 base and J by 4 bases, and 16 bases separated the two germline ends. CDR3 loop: CASSLGNPGTTYGYTF. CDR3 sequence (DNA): TGTGCCAGCAGCTTAGGTAACCCCGGGACAACCTATGGCTACACCTTC. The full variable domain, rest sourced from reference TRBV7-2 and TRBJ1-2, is GAGVSQSPSNKVTEKGKDVELRCDPISGHTALYWYRQSLGQGLEFLIYFQGNSAPDKSGLPSDRFSAERTGGSVSTLTIQRTQQEDSAVYLCASSLGNPGTTYGYTFGSGTRLTVV.

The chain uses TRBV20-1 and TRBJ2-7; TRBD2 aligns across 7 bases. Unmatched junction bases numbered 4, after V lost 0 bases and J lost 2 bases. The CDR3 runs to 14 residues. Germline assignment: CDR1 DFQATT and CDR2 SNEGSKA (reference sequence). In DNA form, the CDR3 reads TGCAGTGCTAGAGATGGGGGACTACCCTACGAGCAGTACTTC. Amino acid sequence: CSARDGGLPYEQYF.

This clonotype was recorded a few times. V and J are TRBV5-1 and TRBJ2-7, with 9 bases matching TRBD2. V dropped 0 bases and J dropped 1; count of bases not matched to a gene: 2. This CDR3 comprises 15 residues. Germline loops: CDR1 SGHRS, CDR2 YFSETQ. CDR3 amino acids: CASSLASGRSYEQYF. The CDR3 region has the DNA TGCGCCAGCAGCTTGGCCAGCGGGAGGTCCTACGAGCAGTACTTC.

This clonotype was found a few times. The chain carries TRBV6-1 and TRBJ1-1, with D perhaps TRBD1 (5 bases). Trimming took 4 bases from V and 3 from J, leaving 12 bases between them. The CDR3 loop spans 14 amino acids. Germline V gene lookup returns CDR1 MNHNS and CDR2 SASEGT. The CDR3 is CASSAWDGYTEAFF. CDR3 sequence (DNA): TGTGCCAGCAGTGCATGGGACGGTTACACTGAAGCTTTCTTT.

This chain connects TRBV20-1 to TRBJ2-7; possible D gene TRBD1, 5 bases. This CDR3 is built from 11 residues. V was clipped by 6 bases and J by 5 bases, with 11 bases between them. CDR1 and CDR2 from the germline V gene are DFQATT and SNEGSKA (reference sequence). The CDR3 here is CSAHRNNEQYF. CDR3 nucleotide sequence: TGCAGTGCCCACAGGAACAACGAGCAGTACTTC.

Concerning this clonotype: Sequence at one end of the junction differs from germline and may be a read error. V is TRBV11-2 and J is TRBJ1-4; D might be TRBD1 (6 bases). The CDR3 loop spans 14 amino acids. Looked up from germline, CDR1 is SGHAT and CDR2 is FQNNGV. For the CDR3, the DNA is TGTGCCAGCAGCTTAGCCCCATATCGGGGGGGGCTCTATTTT. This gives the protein CASSLAPYRGGLYF.

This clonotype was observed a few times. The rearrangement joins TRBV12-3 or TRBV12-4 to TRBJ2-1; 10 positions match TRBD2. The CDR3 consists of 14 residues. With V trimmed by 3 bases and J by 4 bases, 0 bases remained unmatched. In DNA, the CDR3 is TGTGCCAGCAGTTTTAGCGGGAGGTACAATGAGCAGTTCTTC. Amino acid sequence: CASSFSGRYNEQFF.

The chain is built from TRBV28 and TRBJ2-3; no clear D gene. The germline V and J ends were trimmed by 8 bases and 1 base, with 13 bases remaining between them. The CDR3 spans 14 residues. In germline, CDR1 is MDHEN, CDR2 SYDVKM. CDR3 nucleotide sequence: TGTGCCAGCGGATTTGTTGGAGGCACAGATACGCAGTATTTT. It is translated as CASGFVGGTDTQYF.

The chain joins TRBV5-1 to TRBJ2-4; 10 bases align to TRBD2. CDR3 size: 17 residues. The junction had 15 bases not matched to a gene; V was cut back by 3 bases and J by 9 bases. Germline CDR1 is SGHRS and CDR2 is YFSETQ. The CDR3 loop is CASSSSSGSPVSGIQYF. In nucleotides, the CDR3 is TGCGCCAGCAGCTCCTCTAGCGGGAGTCCAGTATCTGGCATTCAGTACTTC.

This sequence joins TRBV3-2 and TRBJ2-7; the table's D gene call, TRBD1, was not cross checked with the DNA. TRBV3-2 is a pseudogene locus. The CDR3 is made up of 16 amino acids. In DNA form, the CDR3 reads TGTGCCAGCAGCCAAGATCGGCGCGGGAGGTGCTACGAGCAGTACTTC. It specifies CASSQDRRGRCYEQYF.

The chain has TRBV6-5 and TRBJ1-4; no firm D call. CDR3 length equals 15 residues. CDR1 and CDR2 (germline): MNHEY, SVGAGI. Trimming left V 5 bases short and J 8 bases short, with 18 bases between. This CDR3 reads CASSERPDGVEKLFF. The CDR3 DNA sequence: TGTGCCAGCAGTGAACGGCCTGATGGGGTAGAAAAACTGTTTTTT.

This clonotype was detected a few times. The CDR3 region has the DNA TGTGCCAGCAGTCTCAGCTGGACTGAAGCTTTCTTT. It is translated as CASSLSWTEAFF. This rearrangement joins TRBV12-3 or TRBV12-4 to TRBJ1-1; D gene ambiguous. Between the trimmed V and J ends, which lost 5 bases and 5 bases, there was a span of 9 bases. This CDR3 is built from 12 residues.

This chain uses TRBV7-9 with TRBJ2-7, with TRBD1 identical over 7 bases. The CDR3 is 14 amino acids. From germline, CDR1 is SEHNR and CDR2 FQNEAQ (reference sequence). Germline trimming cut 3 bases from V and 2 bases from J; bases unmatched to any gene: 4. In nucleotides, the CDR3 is TGTGCCAGCAGCTTGCGACAGGGACCCTACGAGCAGTACTTC. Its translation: CASSLRQGPYEQYF.

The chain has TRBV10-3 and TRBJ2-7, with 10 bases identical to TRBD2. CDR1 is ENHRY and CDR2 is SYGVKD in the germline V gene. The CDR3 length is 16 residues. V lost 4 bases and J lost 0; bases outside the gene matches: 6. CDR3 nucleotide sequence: TGTGCCATCAGTGGTCTAGCGGGAGTATCCTCCTACGAGCAGTACTTC. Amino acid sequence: CAISGLAGVSSYEQYF.

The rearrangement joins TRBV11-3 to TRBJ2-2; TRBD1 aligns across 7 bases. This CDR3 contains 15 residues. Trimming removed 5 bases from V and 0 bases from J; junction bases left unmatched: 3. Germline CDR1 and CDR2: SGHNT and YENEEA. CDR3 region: CASSMTGTNTGELFF. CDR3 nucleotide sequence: TGTGCCAGCAGCATGACAGGGACGAACACCGGGGAGCTGTTTTTT.

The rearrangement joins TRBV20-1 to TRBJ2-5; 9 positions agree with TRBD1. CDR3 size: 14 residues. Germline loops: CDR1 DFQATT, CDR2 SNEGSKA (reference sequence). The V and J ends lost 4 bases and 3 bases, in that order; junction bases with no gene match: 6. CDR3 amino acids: CSAIGGDREETQYF. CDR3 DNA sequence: TGCAGTGCTATAGGCGGGGACAGGGAAGAGACCCAGTACTTC.

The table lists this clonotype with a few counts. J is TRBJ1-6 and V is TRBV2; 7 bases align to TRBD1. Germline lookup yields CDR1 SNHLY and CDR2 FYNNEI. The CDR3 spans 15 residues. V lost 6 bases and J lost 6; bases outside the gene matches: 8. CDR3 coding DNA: TGTGCCAGCAGATACCGGGACAGTAGTAATTCACCCCTCCACTTT. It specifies CASRYRDSSNSPLHF.

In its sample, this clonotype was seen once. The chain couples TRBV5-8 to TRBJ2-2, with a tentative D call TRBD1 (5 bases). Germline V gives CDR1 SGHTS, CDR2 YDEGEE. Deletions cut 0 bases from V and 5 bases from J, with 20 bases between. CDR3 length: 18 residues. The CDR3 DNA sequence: TGTGCCAGCAGCTTGGCCCTGACAGTAGTCCCCACGACCGGGGAGCTGTTTTTT. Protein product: CASSLALTVVPTTGELFF. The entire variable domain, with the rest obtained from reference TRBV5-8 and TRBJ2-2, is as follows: EAGVTQSPTHLIKTRGQQATLRCSPISGHTSVYWYQQALGLGLQFLLWYDEGEERNRGNFPPRFSGRQFPNYSSELNVNALELEDSALYLCASSLALTVVPTTGELFFGEGSRLTVL.